Presented here are 28 T cell receptor beta chains from one specimen sequenced in a study of control samples from healthy donors and cancer patients. Repertoires were generated with immunoSEQ multiplex PCR, while TCRdb's copy carries only in-frame clones and drops some. Here the sample spans 35,000 to 50,000 clones, 80% to 90% being singletons. Sequencing was carried out using PBMCs. Receptors originate from a woman aged 55-69 years with lung cancer.

The chain carries TRBV3-1 (or the pseudogene TRBV3-2) and TRBJ1-3, with D unresolved. The CDR3 loop spans 14 amino acids. V lost 6 bases, J lost 0 bases, and 9 bases lay in between. CDR1 LGHDT and CDR2 YNNKEL come from the germline V gene (reference sequence). The CDR3 sequence is CASRPSLSGNTIYF. The CDR3 nucleotides read TGTGCCAGCAGACCGTCCCTCTCTGGAAACACCATATATTTT.

This clone was counted a single time. The CDR3 bases are TGTGCCACCCACGGGGACAGTAAAAACTACGAGCAGTACTTC. This encodes CATHGDSKNYEQYF. The chain employs TRBV28 and TRBJ2-7; 7 nucleotides line up with TRBD1. Germline V gives CDR1 MDHEN, CDR2 SYDVKM. The CDR3 covers 14 residues. The V segment lost 10 bases and the J segment 3 bases; nucleotides outside the gene matches: 12. The whole variable domain, remainder taken from reference TRBV28 and TRBJ2-7, is DVKVTQSSRYLVKRTGEKVFLECVQDMDHENMFWYRQDPGLGLRLIYFSYDVKMKEKGDIPEGYSVSREKKERFSLILESASTNQTSMYLCATHGDSKNYEQYFGPGTRLTVT.

The chain is built from TRBV23-1 and TRBJ2-1, with 10 bases matching TRBD2. TRBV23-1 is classed as an ORF, of uncertain function. The CDR3 contains 20 residues. The V gene end was trimmed by 4 bases and the J gene end by 0 bases; junction bases not matched to a gene: 15. The CDR3 region is CASSRPGLAGEIFSYNEQFF. The DNA for the CDR3 is TGCGCCAGCAGTCGACCAGGGCTAGCGGGAGAGATATTCTCCTACAATGAGCAGTTCTTC.

The chain joins TRBV28 to TRBJ2-5; tentative D call: TRBD2 (6 bases). The CDR3 is made up of 14 amino acids. V was cut by 5 bases and J by 5 bases, with 15 bases left in between. The germline V gene has CDR1 MDHEN and CDR2 SYDVKM. This CDR3 is CASSGVAVGETQYF. CDR3 sequence (DNA): TGTGCCAGCAGTGGAGTAGCGGTAGGGGAGACCCAGTACTTC.

The V and J genes are TRBV2 and TRBJ2-1; 7 bases agree with TRBD2. Per the germline V gene, CDR1 is SNHLY and CDR2 is FYNNEI. The CDR3 is 14 residues long. The ends lost 7 bases at V and 8 bases at J; junction bases unmatched: 11. The CDR3 nucleotides read TGTGCCAGCACTTTAAGACTAGCTGGCGATGAGCAGTTCTTC. It is translated as CASTLRLAGDEQFF.

The V and J genes are TRBV28 and TRBJ2-1; 8 nucleotides match TRBD2. The germline V gene encodes CDR1 MDHEN and CDR2 SYDVKM. The CDR3 loop spans 14 amino acids. J gave up 5 bases and V 6 bases, and 6 bases lay outside the gene matches. The CDR3 protein is CASRAGARDNEQFF. The CDR3 DNA is TGTGCCAGCAGAGCGGGAGCTCGCGACAATGAGCAGTTCTTC.

The J gene is TRBJ2-2, the V gene TRBV19, with D perhaps TRBD1 (5 bases). Germline V CDR1 and CDR2: LNHDA, SQIVND (reference sequence). CDR3 length: 14 residues. Trimming took 1 base from V and 5 from J, leaving 8 bases between them. The CDR3 coding sequence is TGTGCCAGTAGTATAGGGTCAGGGACCGGGGAGCTGTTTTTT. Translating it yields CASSIGSGTGELFF.

The V gene is TRBV5-1, the J gene TRBJ2-6; D is perhaps TRBD1 (5 bases). Looked up from germline, CDR1 is SGHRS and CDR2 is YFSETQ. CDR3 length: 15 residues. The germline V and J ends were trimmed by 0 bases and 1 base, with 5 bases remaining between them. The CDR3 DNA is TGCGCCAGCAGCTTGGGGACATCTGGGGCCAACGTCCTGACTTTC. Translation gives CASSLGTSGANVLTF.

This sequence joins TRBV5-1 and TRBJ1-3; TRBD1 agrees at 8 bases. CDR3 size: 16 residues. V lost 2 bases, J lost 2 bases, and 6 bases stayed unmatched. Germline loops: CDR1 SGHRS, CDR2 YFSETQ. CDR3 in DNA: TGCGCCAGCAGCTTACGATGGACAGGGACTGGAAACACCATATATTTT. The encoded protein is CASSLRWTGTGNTIYF. The full variable domain, with the rest looked up from reference TRBV5-1 and TRBJ1-3, is KAGVTQTPRYLIKTRGQQVTLSCSPISGHRSVSWYQQTPGQGLQFLFEYFSETQRNKGNFPGRFSGRQFSNSRSEMNVSTLELGDSALYLCASSLRWTGTGNTIYFGEGSWLTVV.

V gene TRBV6-5 combines with J gene TRBJ1-1, with a weak D call TRBD1 (6 bases). The CDR3 has 14 residues. The germline V and J ends were trimmed by 7 bases and 1 base, with 13 bases remaining between them. The germline V gene has CDR1 MNHEY and CDR2 SVGAGI. The CDR3: CASTHGGPNTEAFF. In DNA form, the CDR3 reads TGTGCCAGCACCCACGGGGGCCCGAACACTGAAGCTTTCTTT.

V and J are TRBV3-1 (or the pseudogene TRBV3-2) and TRBJ2-3; D is tentatively TRBD1 or TRBD2 (5 bases each). The CDR3 runs 17 residues. Trimming removed 1 base from V and 2 bases from J, with 16 bases in between. Germline loops: CDR1 LGHDT, CDR2 YNNKEL (reference sequence). The CDR3 is CASSQGTRGPSTDTQYF. The DNA for the CDR3 is TGTGCCAGCAGCCAAGGGACCCGGGGACCCTCCACAGATACGCAGTATTTT.

This chain connects TRBV11-2 to TRBJ2-6; D could derive from TRBD1 or TRBD2 (5 bases each). This CDR3 has 16 amino acids. Germline V gene data show CDR1 as SGHAT and CDR2 as FQNNGV. With 4 bases removed from V and 2 bases from J, the gap between germline ends came to 12 bases. The CDR3 coding sequence is TGTGCCAGCAGCTCCCCCCGGGACGCTGGGGCCAACGTCCTGACTTTC. Its translation: CASSSPRDAGANVLTF.

This rearrangement joins TRBV28 to TRBJ2-3; D is possibly TRBD1 or TRBD2 (7 bases each). The CDR3 covers 16 residues. Germline values: CDR1 MDHEN, CDR2 SYDVKM. Trimming removed 7 bases from V and 5 bases from J, with 22 bases in between. In nucleotides, the CDR3 is TGTGCCAGCACAGAAAGTCAGGGGGGGGTGAAAGATACGCAGTATTTT. It yields the protein CASTESQGGVKDTQYF.

This clone was recorded only once. This chain links TRBV24-1 with TRBJ1-4; 10 bases match TRBD1. The V gene end was trimmed by 5 bases and the J gene end by 8 bases; junction bases not matched to a gene: 7. The length of the CDR3 is 15 residues. Germline CDR1 KGHDR, CDR2 SFDVKD. The CDR3 loop reads CATSAGQGFSEKLFF. DNA for the CDR3: TGTGCCACCAGTGCGGGACAGGGGTTCTCGGAAAAACTGTTTTTT.

The chain is built from TRBV6-5 and TRBJ2-2, with D possibly being TRBD1 or TRBD2 (6 bases each). V lost 7 bases, J lost 5 bases, and 17 bases lay in between. The CDR3 has 15 amino acids. The germline V gene encodes CDR1 MNHEY and CDR2 SVGAGI. CDR3 nucleotides: TGTGCCAGCACCCGGCGGGGAAGGGGGACCGGGGAGCTGTTTTTT. This codes for CASTRRGRGTGELFF.

This clone was counted only a few times. The chain recombines TRBV2 with TRBJ1-4, with D unresolved. The CDR3 covers 17 residues. CDR1 and CDR2 from the germline V gene are SNHLY and FYNNEI. The ends were cut back, 5 bases at V and 5 bases at J, with 21 bases in the middle. CDR3: CASSWQLTIETNEKLFF. The CDR3 coding sequence is TGTGCCAGCAGTTGGCAGCTTACGATCGAGACCAATGAAAAACTGTTTTTT.

This clone was seen only once. This rearrangement joins TRBV5-1 to TRBJ1-3, with D tentatively TRBD1 (5 bases). The V end lost 4 bases, the J end lost 2 bases, and 10 bases lay between the germline ends. This CDR3 has 14 amino acids. Germline CDR1 SGHRS, CDR2 YFSETQ. The chain's CDR3 is CASSPGTAGNTIYF. As DNA, the CDR3 is TGCGCCAGCAGCCCAGGGACGGCTGGAAACACCATATATTTT.

V is TRBV10-3 and J is TRBJ1-2; D may be TRBD1 (6 bases). Germline V CDR1 and CDR2: ENHRY, SYGVKD. Trimming pared 8 bases from V and 8 bases from J, leaving 30 bases between. This CDR3 is 17 amino acids long. Written as DNA, the CDR3 is TGTGCCATCCAGAGCGCTAGGGGGGGTTACGGATCGGGCGGCTACACCTTC. Protein sequence: CAIQSARGGYGSGGYTF.

V is TRBV28 and J is TRBJ2-1, with D unclear. With 6 bases removed from V and 10 bases from J, the gap between germline ends came to 13 bases. Germline-derived CDR1 and CDR2 are MDHEN and SYDVKM. The CDR3 loop spans 12 amino acids. The CDR3 DNA reads as TGTGCCAGCAGCTCTCCACAATTAGAGCAGTTCTTC. It specifies CASSSPQLEQFF.

This sequence joins TRBV28 and TRBJ2-7; D remains unclear. V lost 1 base to trimming and J lost 3 bases, with 10 bases between them. This CDR3 is built from 14 residues. Germline V lookup: CDR1 MDHEN, CDR2 SYDVKM. CDR3 sequence (DNA): TGTGCCAGCAGTTTATCGTGGGTGAGCTACGAGCAGTACTTC. It translates to CASSLSWVSYEQYF.

The chain uses TRBV5-6 and TRBJ2-1, with TRBD2 as a possible D gene (5 bases). CDR3 size: 13 residues. The germline V gene encodes CDR1 SGHDT and CDR2 YYEEEE. Trimming took 3 bases from V and 10 from J, leaving 14 bases between them. DNA of the CDR3: TGTGCCAGCAGCTATACGTGGACTGGGGAGCAGTTCTTC. It encodes CASSYTWTGEQFF.

The chain uses TRBV2 and TRBJ2-5; unclear D gene. The CDR3 sequence is 14 residues long. Trimming pared 2 bases from V and 2 bases from J, leaving 9 bases between. Germline CDR1 and CDR2: SNHLY and FYNNEI. CDR3 coding DNA: TGTGCCAGCAGTGAAAGGGCTAGGCAAGAGACCCAGTACTTC. It codes for CASSERARQETQYF.

The chain has TRBV29-1 and TRBJ2-1; D is perhaps TRBD2 (6 bases). CDR1 is SQVTM and CDR2 is ANQGSEA in the germline V gene. The CDR3 consists of 13 residues. V shed 7 bases and J shed 7 bases, with 17 bases lying between them. The CDR3 DNA reads as TGCAGCGCTGAGGTAGCGGCAGGGAATGAGCAGTTCTTC. Translated, it gives CSAEVAAGNEQFF.

This sequence joins TRBV12-3 or TRBV12-4 and TRBJ2-1; D tentatively fits TRBD1 or TRBD2 (5 bases each). The CDR3 runs to 13 residues. With 2 bases removed from V and 8 bases from J, the gap between germline ends came to 10 bases. This CDR3 reads CASSLRDPHEQFF. The DNA for the CDR3 is TGTGCCAGCAGTTTACGGGACCCTCATGAGCAGTTCTTC.

The rearrangement joins TRBV27 to TRBJ1-2; unclear D gene. Germline lookup yields CDR1 MNHEY and CDR2 SMNVEV (reference sequence). V gave up 0 bases and J gave up 4 bases, with 15 bases separating them. The CDR3 totals 16 residues. CDR3 in amino acids: CASSLSFTELTYGYTF. The CDR3 DNA reads TGTGCCAGCAGTTTATCGTTTACAGAACTTACCTATGGCTACACCTTC.

The chain recombines TRBV19 with TRBJ1-4; D uncertain. V lost 3 bases to trimming and J lost 8 bases, with 10 bases between them. CDR1 LNHDA and CDR2 SQIVND come from the germline V gene (reference sequence). The CDR3 extends over 13 amino acids. CDR3 sequence: CASSMRDREKLFF. The CDR3 DNA reads TGTGCCAGTAGTATGCGGGATAGGGAAAAACTGTTTTTT.

The V call is TRBV5-1, the J call TRBJ2-7, with a tentative D call TRBD1 (6 bases). This CDR3 has 14 amino acids. In germline, CDR1 is SGHRS, CDR2 YFSETQ. Trimming left V 1 base short and J 4 bases short, with 12 bases between. DNA of the CDR3: TGCGCCAGCAGCTTGCTAGCCGGGACATACGAGCAGTACTTC. This gives the protein CASSLLAGTYEQYF.

The genes are TRBV15 and TRBJ1-5; D is uncertain. This CDR3 has 16 amino acids. Germline V gene lookup returns CDR1 LNHNV and CDR2 YYDKDF (reference sequence). Deletions cut 5 bases from V and 1 base from J, with 15 bases between. CDR3 region: CATSGGVAQSNQPQHF. CDR3 in DNA: TGTGCCACCAGCGGCGGGGTAGCCCAAAGCAATCAGCCCCAGCATTTT. Full variable domain (missing parts from reference TRBV15 and TRBJ1-5): DAMVIQNPRYQVTQFGKPVTLSCSQTLNHNVMYWYQQKSSQAPKLLFHYYDKDFNNEADTPDNFQSRRPNTSFCFLDIRSPGLGDTAMYLCATSGGVAQSNQPQHFGDGTRLSIL.